Sequencing of this TCR beta chain was carried out in a study of T cells in Graves' hyperthyroidism and ophthalmopathy. Authors of the study amplified TCR beta CDR3 regions from RNA transcripts. Initially, a first-round RT-PCR of the TCR CDR3 employed the HTBI primer set. TCRdb re-called the multiplex PCR reads with MiXCR, one entry per CDR3 protein. The table includes about 420,000 distinct CDR3 sequences, 15% to 19% detected once. Reasons for excluding patients were uncontrolled infection, other autoimmune disease, pregnancy or lactation. Clinical symptoms, serum thyroxine and TRAb, thyroid ultrasound and orbital computed tomography were used for the diagnoses. This clonotype was seen many times. Its antigen is still unknown. General study findings and limits: Most thyroid-expanded clonotypes above 0.001 were also found in blood.

V shed 6 bases and J 10 bases; nucleotides not matched to a gene: 12. The CDR3 contains 16 residues. The germline CDR1 and CDR2 sequences are DFQATT and SNEGSKA (reference sequence). This receptor was taken from a woman between 18 and 30 years old with Graves' hyperthyroidism. This rearrangement joins TRBV20-1 to TRBJ2-1, with 16 bases aligning to TRBD2. Material for sequencing was blood. This chain's CDR3 is CSAQSGTSGGDGEQFF. The CDR3 DNA reads TGCAGTGCCCAATCCGGGACTAGCGGGGGGGATGGAGAGCAGTTCTTC.